The 23 T cell receptor beta chains in this list originate from one sample, sequenced in a study of OX40 agonist ivuxolimab in advanced cancers. This table comes from immunoSEQ multiplex PCR, and its TCRdb copy is limited to in-frame clones, with some not included. This sample yields 60,000 to 75,000 clones, of which approximately 90% are seen a single time; around 1.1% belongs to the top ten. Sequencing used CD4+ or CD8+ T cells sorted from blood, obtained in a trial of the OX40 agonist ivuxolimab. These receptors all come from an adult with an advanced solid tumor such as melanoma, head and neck, liver or kidney cancer.

The chain has TRBV5-1 and TRBJ1-1; weak D call: TRBD1 (6 bases). The CDR3 runs to 13 residues. Trimming pared 3 bases from V and 0 bases from J, leaving 6 bases between. Germline assignment: CDR1 SGHRS and CDR2 YFSETQ. CDR3 sequence (DNA): TGCGCCAGCAGCTGGACAGTGAACACTGAAGCTTTCTTT. This sequence encodes CASSWTVNTEAFF.

V and J are TRBV18 and TRBJ2-2, with 9 bases identical to TRBD1. Germline V gene data show CDR1 as KGHSH and CDR2 as LQKENI. The CDR3 sequence is 15 residues long. The trim removed 3 bases at V and 8 bases at J, leaving 7 bases unmatched. CDR3 sequence reads: CASSPRRDREGELFF. Here the CDR3 DNA reads TGTGCCAGCTCACCGAGGCGGGACAGGGAAGGGGAGCTGTTTTTT.

The chain combines TRBV14 with TRBJ2-2; D ambiguous. In germline, CDR1 is SGHDN, CDR2 FVKESK. Trimming pared 0 bases from V and 1 base from J, leaving 12 bases between. The CDR3 is 17 amino acids. CDR3 protein: CASSQDSRMKNTGELFF. The CDR3 DNA follows: TGTGCCAGCAGCCAAGACTCCAGGATGAAGAACACCGGGGAGCTGTTTTTT.

The chain couples TRBV5-6 to TRBJ1-6, with D uncertain. The length of the CDR3 is 17 residues. The V and J ends lost 1 base and 6 bases respectively, with 17 bases between them. CDR1 is SGHDT and CDR2 is YYEEEE in the germline V gene. The chain's CDR3 is CASSLLRPGPSNSPLHF. The CDR3 nucleotides are TGTGCCAGCAGCTTGTTGCGTCCAGGTCCCTCTAATTCACCCCTCCACTTT.

The chain uses TRBV5-6 and TRBJ2-7; D possibly corresponds to TRBD1 (5 bases). CDR1 and CDR2 (germline): SGHDT, YYEEEE. This CDR3 has 14 amino acids. V lost 6 bases, J lost 3 bases, and 16 bases lay in between. The CDR3: CASTPWGRIYEQYF. CDR3 nucleotides: TGTGCCAGCACTCCATGGGGCAGAATCTACGAGCAGTACTTC. Full variable domain (outside the CDR3, taken from reference TRBV5-6 and TRBJ2-7): DAGVTQSPTHLIKTRGQQVTLRCSPKSGHDTVSWYQQALGQGPQFIFQYYEEEERQRGNFPDRFSGHQFPNYSSELNVNALLLGDSALYLCASTPWGRIYEQYFGPGTRLTVT.

The gene calls are TRBV5-1 and TRBJ2-2; D may be TRBD1 (7 bases). In germline, CDR1 is SGHRS, CDR2 YFSETQ. The germline V and J ends were trimmed by 4 bases and 2 bases, with 18 bases remaining between them. The CDR3 extends over 17 amino acids. The CDR3 reads CASSPGGTVPNTGELFF. DNA for the CDR3: TGCGCCAGCAGCCCCGGAGGGACAGTCCCCAACACCGGGGAGCTGTTTTTT.

This rearrangement joins TRBV30 to TRBJ1-1, with 8 bases aligning to TRBD1. The ends lost 3 bases at V and 2 bases at J; junction bases unmatched: 8. There are 15 residues in the CDR3. CDR1 GTSNPN and CDR2 SVGIG come from the germline V gene (reference sequence). CDR3 sequence reads: CAWSLSAGGNTEAFF. CDR3 coding DNA: TGTGCCTGGAGCCTATCGGCAGGGGGCAACACTGAAGCTTTCTTT.

The chain is built from TRBV11-3 and TRBJ2-7; D is ambiguous. The CDR3 covers 13 residues. Germline lookup yields CDR1 SGHNT and CDR2 YENEEA. Trimming cost V 0 bases and J 7 bases, with 10 bases left between them. CDR3 region: CASSLDPVWEQYF. CDR3 bases: TGTGCCAGCAGCTTAGATCCAGTCTGGGAGCAGTACTTC.

In the case of this clone: One end of the junction varies from germline; a read error may be responsible. The chain is built from TRBV30 and TRBJ2-3; TRBD1 matches 8 bases. The CDR3 spans 14 residues. The germline CDR1 and CDR2 sequences are GTSNPN and SVGIG (reference sequence). The chain's CDR3 is CAWGVSQGVDTQYF. The DNA for the CDR3 is TGTGCCTGGGGTGTATCACAGGGGGTGGATACGCAGTATTTT. Full variable domain (outside the CDR3, taken from reference TRBV30 and TRBJ2-3): SQTIHQWPATLVQPVGSPLSLECTVEGTSNPNLYWYRQAAGRGLQLLFYSVGIGQISSEVPQNLSASRPQDRQFILSSKKLLLSDSGFYLCAWGVSQGVDTQYFGPGTRLTVL.

This clone appeared a few times. The rearrangement joins TRBV19 to TRBJ2-7; TRBD1 is a possible D gene (5 bases). V lost 5 bases and J lost 2, with 10 bases in between. This CDR3 has 13 amino acids. Looked up from germline, CDR1 is LNHDA and CDR2 is SQIVND (reference sequence). CDR3 region: CASSSTATYEQYF. The CDR3 DNA reads as TGTGCCAGTAGTTCGACAGCCACCTACGAGCAGTACTTC. The variable domain in full, with the rest retrieved from reference TRBV19 and TRBJ2-7, is DGGITQSPKYLFRKEGQNVTLSCEQNLNHDAMYWYRQDPGQGLRLIYYSQIVNDFQKGDIAEGYSVSREKKESFPLTVTSAQKNPTAFYLCASSSTATYEQYFGPGTRLTVT.

The genes are TRBV6-1 and TRBJ1-1; D possibly corresponds to TRBD1 (6 bases). V dropped 1 base and J dropped 3 bases, with 9 bases sitting between them. Germline lookup yields CDR1 MNHNS and CDR2 SASEGT. The CDR3 length is 14 residues. The CDR3 protein is CASSEEGGYTEAFF. The CDR3 region has the DNA TGTGCCAGCAGTGAAGAAGGGGGATACACTGAAGCTTTCTTT.

The V call is TRBV19, the J call TRBJ2-3, with 10 positions matching TRBD2. The J segment lost 4 bases and the V segment lost 4 bases, leaving 11 bases of the junction unmatched. Germline lookup yields CDR1 LNHDA and CDR2 SQIVND (reference sequence). The CDR3 has 17 residues. Here the CDR3 reads CASSKSSGRHGADTQYF. The CDR3 coding sequence is TGTGCCAGTAGTAAGAGTAGCGGGAGGCATGGGGCAGATACGCAGTATTTT.

This chain links TRBV19 with TRBJ1-2, with D tentatively TRBD1 (5 bases). The CDR3 contains 14 residues. Germline V gene data show CDR1 as LNHDA and CDR2 as SQIVND (reference sequence). V lost 2 bases, J lost 4 bases, and 11 bases lay in between. The CDR3 coding sequence is TGTGCCAGTAGTATACTCGGGGCCGGCTATGGCTACACCTTC. Amino acid sequence: CASSILGAGYGYTF.

The chain combines TRBV30 with TRBJ2-3, with TRBD1 matching 7 bases. Trimming at V came to 3 bases and at J to 6 bases, leaving 0 bases not matched to a gene. The CDR3 totals 11 residues. Germline CDR1 and CDR2: GTSNPN and SVGIG (reference sequence). The CDR3 loop reads CAWRDRDTQYF. In DNA, the CDR3 is TGTGCCTGGAGGGACAGGGATACGCAGTATTTT.

The gene calls are TRBV5-1 and TRBJ2-3, with 7 bases lining up with TRBD2. Germline trimming cut 0 bases from V and 0 bases from J; bases unmatched to any gene: 1. CDR3 length equals 15 residues. In germline, CDR1 is SGHRS, CDR2 YFSETQ. This CDR3 reads CASSLDGGSTDTQYF. The CDR3 DNA sequence: TGCGCCAGCAGCTTGGACGGGGGGAGCACAGATACGCAGTATTTT.

The chain uses TRBV6-1 and TRBJ1-2, with D perhaps matching TRBD1 (5 bases). Germline assignment: CDR1 MNHNS and CDR2 SASEGT. The CDR3 extends over 15 amino acids. The V end lost 3 bases, the J end lost 2 bases, and 13 bases lay between the germline ends. CDR3: CASSEATGVNYGYTF. In DNA form, the CDR3 reads TGTGCCAGCAGTGAGGCAACGGGGGTCAACTATGGCTACACCTTC.

This chain joins TRBV19 and TRBJ2-5; TRBD1 might be the D (5 bases). V lost 7 bases to trimming and J lost 1 base, with 16 bases between them. CDR3 length: 15 amino acids. Germline V lookup: CDR1 LNHDA, CDR2 SQIVND (reference sequence). The DNA for the CDR3 is TGTGCCAGTAAACTCAACTCAGGGATCCAAGAGACCCAGTACTTC. Encoded protein: CASKLNSGIQETQYF. Based on the CDR3 plus reference TRBV19 and TRBJ2-5, the full variable domain is DGGITQSPKYLFRKEGQNVTLSCEQNLNHDAMYWYRQDPGQGLRLIYYSQIVNDFQKGDIAEGYSVSREKKESFPLTVTSAQKNPTAFYLCASKLNSGIQETQYFGPGTRLLVL.

The chain uses TRBV15 and TRBJ1-2; D is uncertain. Germline V gene lookup returns CDR1 LNHNV and CDR2 YYDKDF (reference sequence). CDR3 length equals 12 residues. Trimming shortened V by 5 bases and J by 2 bases, and 6 bases separated the two germline ends. The DNA of the CDR3 is TGTGCCACCAGCGGAGGGAACTATGGCTACACCTTC. Translating it yields CATSGGNYGYTF.

The chain couples TRBV2 to TRBJ1-2; TRBD1 matches 7 bases. Trimming at V came to 2 bases and at J to 0 bases, leaving 15 bases not matched to a gene. The V gene's germline CDR1 is SNHLY and CDR2 FYNNEI. This CDR3 is built from 19 residues. The chain's CDR3 is CASSELKLTGTVANYGYTF. The CDR3 nucleotides read TGTGCCAGCAGTGAATTAAAACTAACCGGGACAGTAGCTAACTATGGCTACACCTTC.

This clone was seen only once. This chain connects TRBV19 to TRBJ1-2; D unresolved. The length of the CDR3 is 18 residues. The germline V gene has CDR1 LNHDA and CDR2 SQIVND (reference sequence). V was shortened by 1 base and J by 8 bases, with 26 bases between the two germline ends. The CDR3 DNA is TGTGCCAGTAGTATAGCTCGCGGGAGTTCCGTGCTCTATGGAGGCTACACCTTC. This translates into CASSIARGSSVLYGGYTF.

This sequence joins TRBV6-5 and TRBJ1-2; 8 nucleotides align to TRBD1. With 3 bases clipped from V and 7 bases from J, the junction kept 4 bases outside the gene matches. CDR1 and CDR2 from the germline V gene are MNHEY and SVGAGI. The CDR3 spans 13 residues. The CDR3 bases are TGTGCCAGCAGTTATGGACAGGGAGGTGGCTACACCTTC. Translation gives CASSYGQGGGYTF.

The gene calls are TRBV29-1 and TRBJ1-1, with 7 bases aligning to TRBD1. Trimming removed 6 bases from V and 0 bases from J; junction bases left unmatched: 4. CDR3 length equals 13 residues. The germline CDR1 and CDR2 sequences are SQVTM and ANQGSEA. In DNA form, the CDR3 reads TGCAGCGTAGCCGGGACAGTGAACACTGAAGCTTTCTTT. Translation gives CSVAGTVNTEAFF.

The chain couples TRBV19 to TRBJ1-5, with 8 bases aligning to TRBD1. There are 17 residues in the CDR3. The V gene end was trimmed by 0 bases and the J gene end by 6 bases; junction bases not matched to a gene: 10. CDR1 and CDR2 from the germline V gene are LNHDA and SQIVND (reference sequence). The CDR3 is CASSIERRQGAAQPQHF. In nucleotides, the CDR3 is TGTGCCAGTAGTATAGAACGGCGGCAGGGGGCAGCTCAGCCCCAGCATTTT. Based on the CDR3 plus reference TRBV19 and TRBJ1-5, the full variable domain is DGGITQSPKYLFRKEGQNVTLSCEQNLNHDAMYWYRQDPGQGLRLIYYSQIVNDFQKGDIAEGYSVSREKKESFPLTVTSAQKNPTAFYLCASSIERRQGAAQPQHFGDGTRLSIL.